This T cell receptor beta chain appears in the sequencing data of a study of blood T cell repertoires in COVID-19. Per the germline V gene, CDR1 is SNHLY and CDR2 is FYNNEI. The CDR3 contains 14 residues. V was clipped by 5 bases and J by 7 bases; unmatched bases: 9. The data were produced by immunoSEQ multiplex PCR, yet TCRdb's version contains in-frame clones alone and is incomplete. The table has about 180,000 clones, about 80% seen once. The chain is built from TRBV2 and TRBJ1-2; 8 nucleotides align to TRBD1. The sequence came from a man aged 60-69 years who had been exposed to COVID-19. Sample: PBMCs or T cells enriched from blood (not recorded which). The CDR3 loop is CASSPRTGFSGYTF. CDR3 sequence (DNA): TGTGCCAGCAGTCCTCGGACAGGGTTCTCTGGCTACACCTTC.